The clone carrying this TCR beta chain was counted ten times or more. Antigen: not known. Unique molecular identifiers tagged the TCRbeta library. TCRdb called the PCR reads again in MiXCR, with one record for every CDR3 protein. The sample shows around 94,000 distinct CDR3 sequences, 5% to 6% of them seen only once. The source of the sample is a study of T-cell reconstitution after alpha-beta-depleted transplantation in children. Study findings and constraints: Where some patients showed high TCRbeta diversity at day 60, it came from recipient T cells and thymic progenitors that had survived. Hyperexpanded clones declined; after one year, newly produced T cells mostly supplied diversity. Reportedly, alpha-beta T cells present about two months post-transplant originated from several hundred expanded clones of graft origin.

CDR3 length: 18 residues. V was clipped by 4 bases and J by 0 bases; unmatched bases: 13. The germline V gene encodes CDR1 SQVTM and CDR2 ANQGSEA. This receptor was taken from a female patient aged 2-15 years who had a stem cell transplant for Fanconi anemia, so the T cells may come from the graft donor. The chain carries TRBV29-1 and TRBJ2-1; 9 bases line up with TRBD2. Material: PBMCs, mostly from graft donor cells, obtained 60 days after TCRalphabeta/CD19-depleted stem cell transplant. The CDR3 region is CSVGSLAGSWASYNEQFF. CDR3 DNA: TGCAGCGTTGGCAGTCTAGCGGGAAGCTGGGCCTCCTACAATGAGCAGTTCTTC.